One sample yielded the 4 T cell receptor beta chains listed below, sequenced in a study of T cell responses to AZD1222 COVID-19 vaccine. The method was immunoSEQ multiplex PCR; TCRdb's version includes in-frame clones alone and lacks a portion of them. This table has 100,000 to 150,000 clones, 88% appearing once. This specimen consisted of peripheral blood, obtained on day 0 of AZD1222 vaccination. The source is an adult in good health.

V usage is TRBV9 and J usage is TRBJ2-7; 12 nucleotides match TRBD1. Germline V gene sequence: CDR1 SGDLS, CDR2 YYNGEE. V trimming: 2 bases; J trimming: 7 bases; junction bases outside the gene matches: 7. There are 15 residues in the CDR3. The CDR3 DNA reads TGTGCCAGCAGCGTGATGGGACAGGGGGCGGAGGAGCAGTACTTC. This translates into CASSVMGQGAEEQYF.

The chain has TRBV5-4 and TRBJ2-7, with 8 bases aligning to TRBD1. Germline loops: CDR1 SGHNT, CDR2 YYREEE (reference sequence). J lost 4 bases, V lost 4 bases, and 4 bases had no gene match. This CDR3 spans 13 amino acids. The CDR3 DNA sequence: TGTGCCAGCAGCCAGGGGGACAGGTACGAGCAGTACTTC. It is translated as CASSQGDRYEQYF.

This clone was picked up one time. The V gene is TRBV19, the J gene TRBJ2-3; 10 nucleotides agree with TRBD2. V shed 5 bases and J 2 bases; nucleotides not matched to a gene: 1. Germline V gene data show CDR1 as LNHDA and CDR2 as SQIVND (reference sequence). This CDR3 has 14 amino acids. The chain's CDR3 is CASSGLAVTDTQYF. The CDR3 coding sequence is TGTGCCAGTAGTGGACTAGCGGTCACAGATACGCAGTATTTT.

The chain carries TRBV30 and TRBJ1-5; no clear D gene. Per the germline V gene, CDR1 is GTSNPN and CDR2 is SVGIG (reference sequence). This CDR3 is built from 13 residues. Trimming stripped 3 bases from V and 4 bases from J, with 10 bases between. CDR3 sequence reads: CAWSADGNQPQHF. The CDR3 DNA sequence: TGTGCCTGGAGCGCGGACGGGAATCAGCCCCAGCATTTT.